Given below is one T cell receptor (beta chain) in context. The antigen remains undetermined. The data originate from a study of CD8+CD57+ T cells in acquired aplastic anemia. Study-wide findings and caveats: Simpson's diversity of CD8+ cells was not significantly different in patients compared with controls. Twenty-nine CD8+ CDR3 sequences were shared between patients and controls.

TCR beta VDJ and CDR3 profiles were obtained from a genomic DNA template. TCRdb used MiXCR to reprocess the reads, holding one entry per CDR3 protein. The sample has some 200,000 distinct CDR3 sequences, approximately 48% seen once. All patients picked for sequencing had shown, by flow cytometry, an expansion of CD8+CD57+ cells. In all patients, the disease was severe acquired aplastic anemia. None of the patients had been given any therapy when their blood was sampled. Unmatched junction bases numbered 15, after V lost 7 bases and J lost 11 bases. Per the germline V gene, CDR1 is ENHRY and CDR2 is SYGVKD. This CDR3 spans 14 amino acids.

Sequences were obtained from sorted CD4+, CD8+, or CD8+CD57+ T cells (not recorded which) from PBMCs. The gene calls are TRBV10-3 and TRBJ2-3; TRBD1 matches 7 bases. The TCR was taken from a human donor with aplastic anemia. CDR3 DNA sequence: TGTGCCATCACCAGACAGGGTGGGTACAATGAGCAGTATTTT. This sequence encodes CAITRQGGYNEQYF.